Each of the 8 T cell receptor beta chains below was sequenced from the same sample in a study of Tregs in tolerant kidney transplant recipients. Libraries were prepared by immunoSEQ multiplex PCR; TCRdb keeps only in-frame clonotypes and omits some of them. The table lists roughly 250,000 clones, about 80% of them singletons. Sequencing was carried out using CD4+ T cells from blood. Receptors were obtained from a human donor in good health.

V is TRBV29-1 and J is TRBJ2-3; 9 bases are shared with TRBD1. The CDR3 runs 15 residues. Losses at the gene ends were 6 bases for V and 4 bases for J; bases not matched to a gene: 11. The germline V gene has CDR1 SQVTM and CDR2 ANQGSEA. CDR3 bases: TGCAGCGTGGACCCCGGGACAGGGAGCGCAGATACGCAGTATTTT. Its protein product is CSVDPGTGSADTQYF.

The CDR3 protein is CASSSGTPNQETQYF. CDR3 coding DNA: TGCGCCAGCAGCTCCGGGACACCTAATCAAGAGACCCAGTACTTC. This sequence joins TRBV5-1 and TRBJ2-5, with a weak D call TRBD1 (6 bases). Germline CDR1 reads SGHRS; CDR2 reads YFSETQ. The CDR3 is 15 amino acids. V gave up 3 bases and J gave up 2 bases, with 14 bases separating them.

This rearrangement joins TRBV11-2 to TRBJ1-3; D unresolved. From germline, CDR1 is SGHAT and CDR2 FQNNGV. The CDR3 is 15 amino acids. V lost 1 base, J lost 1 base, and 8 bases lay in between. In nucleotides, the CDR3 is TGTGCCAGCAGCTTAGTCCGGGGTTCTGGAAACACCATATATTTT. The encoded protein is CASSLVRGSGNTIYF.

This chain uses TRBV5-4 with TRBJ2-7, with D perhaps matching TRBD1 or TRBD2 (7 bases each). V shed 3 bases and J shed 3 bases, with 19 bases lying between them. Germline values: CDR1 SGHNT, CDR2 YYREEE (reference sequence). This CDR3 contains 16 residues. CDR3 coding DNA: TGTGCCAGCAGCTCGCCGGGAGGACAGGTGAACTACGAGCAGTACTTC. Amino acids: CASSSPGGQVNYEQYF.

The CDR3 nucleotides are TGTGCCAGCAGCCCTGAGTGGCCCGAGCAGTACTTC. Amino acids: CASSPEWPEQYF. The rearrangement uses TRBV7-9 and TRBJ2-5; D gene unclear. The J call is doubtful: the DNA matches TRBJ2-7 better. The CDR3 is 12 residues long. Germline CDR1 reads SEHNR; CDR2 reads FQNEAQ (reference sequence).

This CDR3 is CASRRQATSYNSPLHF. The CDR3 DNA sequence: TGTGCCAGTAGGCGACAGGCCACCTCCTATAATTCACCCCTCCACTTT. V usage is TRBV19 and J usage is TRBJ1-6, with D perhaps TRBD1 (6 bases). Germline-derived CDR1 and CDR2 are LNHDA and SQIVND (reference sequence). Trimming cost V 6 bases and J 0 bases, with 12 bases left between them. CDR3 size: 16 residues.

This clone was picked up one time. The chain employs TRBV28 and TRBJ2-2; D is possibly TRBD1 (5 bases). V was clipped by 9 bases and J by 5 bases, with 13 bases between them. The CDR3 totals 13 residues. Germline CDR1 is MDHEN and CDR2 is SYDVKM. CDR3 in amino acids: CASLKTATGELFF. CDR3 sequence (DNA): TGTGCCAGTTTAAAGACAGCAACCGGGGAGCTGTTTTTT.

Worth noting for this clone: Other DNA sequences of this sample code for an identical CDR3. The chain joins TRBV6-1 to TRBJ1-1; TRBD1 is a possible D gene (5 bases). This CDR3 spans 14 amino acids. Germline-derived CDR1 and CDR2 are MNHNS and SASEGT. V was trimmed by 10 bases and J by 1 base, leaving 16 bases between them. CDR3 region: CATHEGTANTEAFF. CDR3 in DNA: TGTGCCACCCATGAGGGGACCGCGAACACTGAAGCTTTCTTT.